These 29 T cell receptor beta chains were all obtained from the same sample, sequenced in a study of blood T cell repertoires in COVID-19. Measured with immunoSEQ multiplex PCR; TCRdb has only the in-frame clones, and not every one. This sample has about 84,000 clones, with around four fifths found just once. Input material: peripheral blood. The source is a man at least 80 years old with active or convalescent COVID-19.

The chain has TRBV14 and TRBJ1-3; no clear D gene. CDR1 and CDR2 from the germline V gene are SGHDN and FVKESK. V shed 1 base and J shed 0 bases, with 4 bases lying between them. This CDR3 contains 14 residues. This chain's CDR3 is CASSQANSGNTIYF. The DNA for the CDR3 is TGTGCCAGCAGCCAAGCTAACTCTGGAAACACCATATATTTT.

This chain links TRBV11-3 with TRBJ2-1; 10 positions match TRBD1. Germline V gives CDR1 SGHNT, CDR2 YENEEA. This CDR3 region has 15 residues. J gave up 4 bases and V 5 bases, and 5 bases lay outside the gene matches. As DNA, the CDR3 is TGTGCCAGCAGCGACGGGACAGGGGCGTACAATGAGCAGTTCTTC. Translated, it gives CASSDGTGAYNEQFF.

The CDR3 spells CASSPPGGALYGYTF. The CDR3 coding sequence is TGTGCCAGCTCACCACCAGGGGGGGCTCTCTATGGCTACACCTTC. The V gene is TRBV18, the J gene TRBJ1-2, with a possible D match to TRBD1 (6 bases). The length of the CDR3 is 15 residues. V lost 0 bases to trimming and J lost 4 bases, with 12 bases between them. Germline V gives CDR1 KGHSH, CDR2 LQKENI. Variable domain in full (rest from reference TRBV18 and TRBJ1-2): NAGVMQNPRHLVRRRGQEARLRCSPMKGHSHVYWYRQLPEEGLKFMVYLQKENIIDESGMPKERFSAEFPKEGPSILRIQQVVRGDSAAYFCASSPPGGALYGYTFGSGTRLTVV.

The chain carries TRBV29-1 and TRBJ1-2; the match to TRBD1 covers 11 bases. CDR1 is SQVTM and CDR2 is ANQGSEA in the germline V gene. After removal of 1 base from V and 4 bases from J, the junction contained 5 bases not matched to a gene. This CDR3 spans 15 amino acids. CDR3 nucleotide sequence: TGCAGCGTTGAAGGAGGACAGGGGGCGATCTATGGCTACACCTTC. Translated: CSVEGGQGAIYGYTF.

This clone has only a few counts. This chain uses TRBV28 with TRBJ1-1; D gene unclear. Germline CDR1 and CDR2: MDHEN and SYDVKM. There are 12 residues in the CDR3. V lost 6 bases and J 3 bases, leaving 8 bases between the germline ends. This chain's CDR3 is CASSSTDTEAFF. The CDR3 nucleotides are TGTGCCAGCAGCTCAACTGACACTGAAGCTTTCTTT.

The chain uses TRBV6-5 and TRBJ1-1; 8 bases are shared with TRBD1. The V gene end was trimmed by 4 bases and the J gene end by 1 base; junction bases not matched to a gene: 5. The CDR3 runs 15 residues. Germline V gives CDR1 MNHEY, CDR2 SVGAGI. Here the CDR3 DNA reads TGTGCCAGCAGTTCGGCCGGGACAGGGAACACTGAAGCTTTCTTT. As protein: CASSSAGTGNTEAFF.

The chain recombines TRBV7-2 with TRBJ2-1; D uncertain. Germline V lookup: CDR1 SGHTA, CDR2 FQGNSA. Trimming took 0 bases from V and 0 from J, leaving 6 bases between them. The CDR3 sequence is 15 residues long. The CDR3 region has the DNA TGTGCCAGCAGCTTAGCTGGAGCCTCCTACAATGAGCAGTTCTTC. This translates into CASSLAGASYNEQFF.

CDR3 DNA sequence: TGTGCCAGCAGCCGAGCTACACAGGGAGATAACTATGGCTACACCTTC. Amino acids: CASSRATQGDNYGYTF. The V gene is TRBV7-8, the J gene TRBJ1-2, with D perhaps TRBD1 (6 bases). The CDR3 runs to 16 residues. Looked up from germline, CDR1 is SGHVS and CDR2 is FQNEAQ. The germline V and J ends were trimmed by 5 bases and 1 base, with 17 bases remaining between them.

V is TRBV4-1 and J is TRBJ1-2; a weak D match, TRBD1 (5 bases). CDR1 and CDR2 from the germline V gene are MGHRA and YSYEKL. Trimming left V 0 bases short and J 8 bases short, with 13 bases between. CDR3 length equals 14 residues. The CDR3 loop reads CASSQDLGGRGYTF. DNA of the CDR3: TGCGCCAGCAGCCAAGATCTCGGGGGTCGGGGCTACACCTTC.

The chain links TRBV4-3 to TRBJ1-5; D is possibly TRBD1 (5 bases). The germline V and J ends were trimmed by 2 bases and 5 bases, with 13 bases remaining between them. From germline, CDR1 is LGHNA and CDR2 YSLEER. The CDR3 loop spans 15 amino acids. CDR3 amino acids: CASSQNVDSYQPQHF. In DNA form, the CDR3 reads TGCGCCAGCAGCCAAAATGTCGACAGTTATCAGCCCCAGCATTTT.

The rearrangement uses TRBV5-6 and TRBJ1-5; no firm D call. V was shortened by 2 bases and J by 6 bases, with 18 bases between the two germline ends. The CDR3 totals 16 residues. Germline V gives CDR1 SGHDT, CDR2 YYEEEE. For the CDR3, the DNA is TGTGCCAGCAGCTTAGGAGGGCGGGGTTGGGGTCAGCCCCAGCATTTT. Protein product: CASSLGGRGWGQPQHF.

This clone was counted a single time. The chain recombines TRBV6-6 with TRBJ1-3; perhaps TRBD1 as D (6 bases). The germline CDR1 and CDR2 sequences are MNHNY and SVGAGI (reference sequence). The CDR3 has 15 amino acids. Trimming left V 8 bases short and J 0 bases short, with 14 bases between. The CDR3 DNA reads TGTGCCAGCTCCGGACAGCCCAGCTCTGGAAACACCATATATTTT. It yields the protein CASSGQPSSGNTIYF.

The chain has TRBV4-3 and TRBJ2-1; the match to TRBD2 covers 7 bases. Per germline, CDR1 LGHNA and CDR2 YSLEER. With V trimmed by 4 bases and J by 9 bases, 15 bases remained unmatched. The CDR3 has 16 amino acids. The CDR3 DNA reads TGCGCCAGCAGCCGCATACGGGGCGCCTGGGGGGGTGAGCAGTTCTTC. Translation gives CASSRIRGAWGGEQFF.

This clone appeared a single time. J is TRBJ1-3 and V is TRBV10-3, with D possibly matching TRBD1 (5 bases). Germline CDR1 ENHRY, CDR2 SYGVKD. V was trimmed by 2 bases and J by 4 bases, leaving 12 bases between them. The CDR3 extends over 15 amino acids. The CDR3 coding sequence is TGTGCCATCAGTGAGGGGGCAGGGCCCGGAAACACCATATATTTT. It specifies CAISEGAGPGNTIYF.

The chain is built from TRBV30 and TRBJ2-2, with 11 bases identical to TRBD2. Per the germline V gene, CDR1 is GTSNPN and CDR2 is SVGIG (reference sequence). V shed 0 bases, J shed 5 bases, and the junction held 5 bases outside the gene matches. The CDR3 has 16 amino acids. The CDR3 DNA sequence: TGTGCCTGGAGTGTAGTTCTAGCGGGGGGTACCGGGGAGCTGTTTTTT. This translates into CAWSVVLAGGTGELFF.

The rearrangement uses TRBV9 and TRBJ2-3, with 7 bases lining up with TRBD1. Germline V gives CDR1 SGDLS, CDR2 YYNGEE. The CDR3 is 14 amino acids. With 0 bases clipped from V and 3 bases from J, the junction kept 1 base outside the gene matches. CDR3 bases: TGTGCCAGCAGCGTAGGCAGGGGGACAGATACGCAGTATTTT. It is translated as CASSVGRGTDTQYF.

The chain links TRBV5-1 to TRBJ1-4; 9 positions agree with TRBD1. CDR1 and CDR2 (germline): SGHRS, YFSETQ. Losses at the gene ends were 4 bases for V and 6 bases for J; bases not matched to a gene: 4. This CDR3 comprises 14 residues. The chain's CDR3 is CASSPRTGDEKLFF. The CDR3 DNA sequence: TGCGCCAGCAGCCCGCGGACAGGGGATGAAAAACTGTTTTTT. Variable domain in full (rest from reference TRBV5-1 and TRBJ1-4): KAGVTQTPRYLIKTRGQQVTLSCSPISGHRSVSWYQQTPGQGLQFLFEYFSETQRNKGNFPGRFSGRQFSNSRSEMNVSTLELGDSALYLCASSPRTGDEKLFFGSGTQLSVL.

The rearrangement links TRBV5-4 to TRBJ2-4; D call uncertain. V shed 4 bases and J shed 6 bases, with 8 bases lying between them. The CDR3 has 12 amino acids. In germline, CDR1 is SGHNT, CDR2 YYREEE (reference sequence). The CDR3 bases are TGTGCCAGCAGCAGCCTAGGAAACATTCAGTACTTC. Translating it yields CASSSLGNIQYF.

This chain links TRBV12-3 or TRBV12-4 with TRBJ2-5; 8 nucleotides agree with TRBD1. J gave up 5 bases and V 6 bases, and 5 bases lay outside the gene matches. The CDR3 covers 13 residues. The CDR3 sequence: CASSRGLVETQYF. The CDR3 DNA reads TGTGCCAGCAGCAGGGGGCTAGTGGAGACCCAGTACTTC.

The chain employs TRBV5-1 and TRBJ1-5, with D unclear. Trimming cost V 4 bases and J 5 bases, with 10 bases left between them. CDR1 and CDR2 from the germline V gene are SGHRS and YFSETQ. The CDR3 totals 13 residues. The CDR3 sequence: CASSVDLDQPQHF. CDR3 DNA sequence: TGCGCCAGCAGCGTAGACTTGGATCAGCCCCAGCATTTT. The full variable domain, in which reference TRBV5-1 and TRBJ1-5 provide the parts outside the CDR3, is KAGVTQTPRYLIKTRGQQVTLSCSPISGHRSVSWYQQTPGQGLQFLFEYFSETQRNKGNFPGRFSGRQFSNSRSEMNVSTLELGDSALYLCASSVDLDQPQHFGDGTRLSIL.

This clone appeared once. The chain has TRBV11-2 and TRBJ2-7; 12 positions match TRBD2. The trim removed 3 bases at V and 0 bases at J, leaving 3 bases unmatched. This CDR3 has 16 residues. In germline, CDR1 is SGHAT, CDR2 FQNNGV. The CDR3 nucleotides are TGTGCCAGCAGCTTGGGACTAGCGGGTATCTCCTACGAGCAGTACTTC. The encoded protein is CASSLGLAGISYEQYF.

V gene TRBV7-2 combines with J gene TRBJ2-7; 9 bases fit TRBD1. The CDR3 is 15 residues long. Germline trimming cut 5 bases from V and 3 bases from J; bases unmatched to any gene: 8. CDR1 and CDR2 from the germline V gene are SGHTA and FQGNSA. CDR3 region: CASSPGTGSNYEQYF. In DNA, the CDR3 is TGTGCCAGCAGCCCGGGGACAGGGAGTAACTACGAGCAGTACTTC.

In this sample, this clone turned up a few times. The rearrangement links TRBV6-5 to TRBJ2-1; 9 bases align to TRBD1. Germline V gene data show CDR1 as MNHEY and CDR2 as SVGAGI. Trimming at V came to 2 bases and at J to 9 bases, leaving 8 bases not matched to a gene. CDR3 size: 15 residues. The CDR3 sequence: CASSYMRTGAGEQFF. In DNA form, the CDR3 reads TGTGCCAGCAGTTACATGAGGACAGGGGCCGGTGAGCAGTTCTTC.

CDR3 bases: TGTGCCTGGAGTGGGCCCGGTGTAGCGGGATCTAAGTTCTTC. Translation: CAWSGPGVAGSKFF. This chain uses TRBV30 with TRBJ2-1; 8 nucleotides match TRBD2. J gave up 14 bases and V 1 base, and 13 bases lay outside the gene matches. Per germline, CDR1 GTSNPN and CDR2 SVGIG (reference sequence). The CDR3 covers 14 residues. The full variable domain, in which reference TRBV30 and TRBJ2-1 provide the parts outside the CDR3, is SQTIHQWPATLVQPVGSPLSLECTVEGTSNPNLYWYRQAAGRGLQLLFYSVGIGQISSEVPQNLSASRPQDRQFILSSKKLLLSDSGFYLCAWSGPGVAGSKFFGPGTRLTVL.

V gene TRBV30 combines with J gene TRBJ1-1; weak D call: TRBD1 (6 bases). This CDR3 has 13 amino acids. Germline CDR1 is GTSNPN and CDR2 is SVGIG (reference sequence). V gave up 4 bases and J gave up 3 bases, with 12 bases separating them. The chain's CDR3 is CAWNTGRDTEAFF. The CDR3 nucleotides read TGTGCCTGGAACACAGGGCGAGACACTGAAGCTTTCTTT.

The CDR3 DNA is TGTGCCAGCAGTTACCATAACAGGGCTCGCACTGAAGCTTTCTTT. Its protein is CASSYHNRARTEAFF. This chain links TRBV6-5 with TRBJ1-1; maybe TRBD1 (6 bases). Looked up from germline, CDR1 is MNHEY and CDR2 is SVGAGI. V was clipped by 2 bases and J by 4 bases, with 14 bases between them. The CDR3 runs to 15 residues.

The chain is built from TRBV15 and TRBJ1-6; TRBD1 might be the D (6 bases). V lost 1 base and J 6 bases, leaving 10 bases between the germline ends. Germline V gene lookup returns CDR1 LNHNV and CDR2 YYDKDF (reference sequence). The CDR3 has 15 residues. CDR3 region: CATSRVDSRNSPLHF. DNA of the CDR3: TGTGCCACCAGCAGAGTGGACAGCCGTAATTCACCCCTCCACTTT.

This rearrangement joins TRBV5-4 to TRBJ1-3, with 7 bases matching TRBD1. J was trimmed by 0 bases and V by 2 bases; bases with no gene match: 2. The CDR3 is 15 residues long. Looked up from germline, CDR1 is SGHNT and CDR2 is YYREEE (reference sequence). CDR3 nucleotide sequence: TGTGCCAGCAGCTTAAGGACAGGCTCTGGAAACACCATATATTTT. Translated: CASSLRTGSGNTIYF.

The chain's CDR3 is CASSMGLDVYEQYF. DNA for the CDR3: TGTGCCAGCAGCATGGGACTAGACGTCTACGAGCAGTACTTC. The chain links TRBV13 to TRBJ2-7, with 8 bases that match TRBD2. The V segment lost 5 bases and the J segment 3 bases; nucleotides outside the gene matches: 6. The germline gives CDR1 PRHDT, CDR2 FYEKMQ (reference sequence). The CDR3 loop spans 14 amino acids. Using reference TRBV13 and TRBJ2-7 for the parts outside the CDR3, the full variable domain is AAGVIQSPRHLIKEKRETATLKCYPIPRHDTVYWYQQGPGQDPQFLISFYEKMQSDKGSIPDRFSAQQFSDYHSELNMSSLELGDSALYFCASSMGLDVYEQYFGPGTRLTVT.